This T cell receptor beta chain stems from a study of early T cells in non-severe SARS-CoV-2 infection. Study-level results: Using VDJdb, the matching emphasized anti-spike CD8 responses while missing private and CD4 specificities.

Germline V gene data show CDR1 as SGHDN and CDR2 as FVKESK. Trimming at V came to 4 bases and at J to 4 bases, leaving 2 bases not matched to a gene. The CDR3 runs to 13 residues. This clonotype has only a few counts. What it binds is unknown. Separate cDNA molecules each had unique molecular identifiers attached to them. TCRdb processed the 5' RACE reads anew with MiXCR; each CDR3 protein has one entry. Among about 44,000 distinct CDR3 sequences listed, 20% to 25% were seen once. The gene calls are TRBV14 and TRBJ2-3, with 7 bases that match TRBD2. The source is an adult who was a healthcare worker with PCR-confirmed SARS-CoV-2 infection or an uninfected control (not recorded which). Sequenced here: whole blood, sampled at baseline. The CDR3 protein is CASSPRGADTQYF. In nucleotides, the CDR3 is TGTGCCAGCAGCCCCCGGGGGGCAGATACGCAGTATTTT.